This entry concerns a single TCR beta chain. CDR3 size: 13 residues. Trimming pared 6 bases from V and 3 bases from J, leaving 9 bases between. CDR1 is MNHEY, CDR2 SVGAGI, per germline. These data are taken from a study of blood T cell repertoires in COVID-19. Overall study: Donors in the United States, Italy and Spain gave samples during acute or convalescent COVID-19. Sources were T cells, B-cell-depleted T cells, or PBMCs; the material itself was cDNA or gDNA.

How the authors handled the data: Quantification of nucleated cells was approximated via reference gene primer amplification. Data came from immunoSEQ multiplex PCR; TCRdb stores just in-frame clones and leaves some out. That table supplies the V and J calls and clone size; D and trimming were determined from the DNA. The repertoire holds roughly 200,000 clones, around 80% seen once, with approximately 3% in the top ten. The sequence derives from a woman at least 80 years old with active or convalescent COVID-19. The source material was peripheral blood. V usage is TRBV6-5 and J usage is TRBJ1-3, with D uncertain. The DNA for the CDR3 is TGTGCCAGCAGCACGAGAAGTGGAAACACCATATATTTT. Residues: CASSTRSGNTIYF.